This TCR beta chain comes out of a study of OX40 agonist ivuxolimab in advanced cancers. Clones were sequenced by immunoSEQ multiplex PCR, and TCRdb holds only the in-frame ones, with some missing. The data contain around 64,000 clones, roughly 80% of them singletons. CDR3 size: 15 residues. With 0 bases removed from V and 3 bases from J, the gap between germline ends came to 13 bases. Germline V gives CDR1 SGHRS, CDR2 YFSETQ. Here the sequenced sample was CD4+ or CD8+ T cells sorted from blood, taken in a trial of the OX40 agonist ivuxolimab. The receptor was derived from an adult with an advanced solid tumor such as melanoma, head and neck, liver or kidney cancer. This rearrangement joins TRBV5-1 to TRBJ2-7; TRBD1 might be the D (6 bases). The CDR3 DNA reads as TGCGCCAGCAGCTTGGCCGGGACACGGAGCTACGAGCAGTACTTC. Protein product: CASSLAGTRSYEQYF.